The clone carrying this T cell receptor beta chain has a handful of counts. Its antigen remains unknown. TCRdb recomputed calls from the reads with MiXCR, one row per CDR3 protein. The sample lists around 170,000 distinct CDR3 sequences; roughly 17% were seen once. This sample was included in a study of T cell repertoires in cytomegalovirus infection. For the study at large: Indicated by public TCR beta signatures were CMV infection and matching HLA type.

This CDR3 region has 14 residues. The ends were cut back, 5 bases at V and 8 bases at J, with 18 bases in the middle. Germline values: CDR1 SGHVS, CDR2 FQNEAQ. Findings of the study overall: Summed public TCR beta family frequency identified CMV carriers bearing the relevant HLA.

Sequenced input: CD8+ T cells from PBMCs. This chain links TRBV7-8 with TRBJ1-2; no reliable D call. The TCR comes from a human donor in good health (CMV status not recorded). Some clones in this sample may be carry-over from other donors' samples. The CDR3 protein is CASSPLRLPQGYTF. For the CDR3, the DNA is TGTGCCAGCAGCCCACTGCGGCTTCCTCAGGGCTACACCTTC.